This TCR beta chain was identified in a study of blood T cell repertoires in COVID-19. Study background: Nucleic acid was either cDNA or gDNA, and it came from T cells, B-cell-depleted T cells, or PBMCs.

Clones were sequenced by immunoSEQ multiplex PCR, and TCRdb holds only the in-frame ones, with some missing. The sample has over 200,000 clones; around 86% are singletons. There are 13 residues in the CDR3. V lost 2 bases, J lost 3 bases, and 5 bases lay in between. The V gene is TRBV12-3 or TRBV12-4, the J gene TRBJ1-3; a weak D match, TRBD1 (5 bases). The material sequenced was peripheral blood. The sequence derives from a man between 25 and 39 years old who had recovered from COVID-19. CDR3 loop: CASSLQGGNTIYF. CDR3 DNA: TGTGCCAGCAGTTTACAGGGTGGAAACACCATATATTTT.